This is a list of T cell receptor beta chains from one sample in a study of cytomegalovirus exposure and HLA in healthy donors. Some clones are missing from TCRdb's copy, which holds only in-frame ones; the method was immunoSEQ multiplex PCR. The table records under 95,000 clones, around 80% of them present only once. The specimen was PBMCs. The receptors come from a male donor in good health and CMV-seronegative. Both conserved end residues are trimmed from each CDR3. D genes are given only for firm matches.

j_gene: TRBJ2-1; d_gene: TRBD1; len: 12; v_gene: TRBV5-4; CDR3aa: ASTRDRVSNEQF
j_gene: TRBJ2-6; d_gene: TRBD1; len: 16; v_gene: TRBV18; CDR3aa: ASSPLGQGAGGANVLT
j_gene: TRBJ2-5; d_gene: -; len: 11; v_gene: TRBV30; CDR3aa: AWRSRGQETQY
j_gene: TRBJ2-1; d_gene: TRBD2; len: 13; v_gene: TRBV6-5; CDR3aa: ASSRTSGGASEQF
j_gene: TRBJ1-6; d_gene: TRBD1; len: 11; v_gene: TRBV30; CDR3aa: AWTGTGRSPLN
j_gene: TRBJ1-1; d_gene: -; len: 13; v_gene: TRBV2; CDR3aa: ASSSERGMNTEAF
j_gene: TRBJ2-2; d_gene: TRBD1; len: 14; v_gene: TRBV5-1; CDR3aa: ASSLVQGSHTGELF
j_gene: TRBJ2-5; d_gene: TRBD1; len: 12; v_gene: TRBV5-1; CDR3aa: ASSLGQGHETQY
j_gene: TRBJ2-1; d_gene: TRBD1; len: 13; v_gene: TRBV7-6; CDR3aa: ASSLGDRAYNEQF
j_gene: TRBJ1-3; d_gene: -; len: 13; v_gene: TRBV18; CDR3aa: ASSQSQATGNTIY
j_gene: TRBJ1-3; d_gene: -; len: 11; v_gene: TRBV25-1; CDR3aa: ASSEFLGNTIY
j_gene: TRBJ1-5; d_gene: -; len: 12; v_gene: TRBV6-1; CDR3aa: ASSSSRGNQPQN
j_gene: TRBJ2-7; d_gene: TRBD1; len: 10; v_gene: TRBV30; CDR3aa: AWGQGAHEQY
j_gene: TRBJ2-3; d_gene: TRBD1; len: 16; v_gene: TRBV5-6; CDR3aa: ASSSLRRDRRELYTQY
j_gene: TRBJ2-3; d_gene: -; len: 11; v_gene: TRBV28; CDR3aa: ASISGRTDTQY
j_gene: -; d_gene: TRBD2; len: 12; v_gene: TRBV2; CDR3aa: ASSESSGSYEQY
j_gene: TRBJ2-3; d_gene: TRBD2; len: 14; v_gene: TRBV4-1; CDR3aa: ASSQIIAGGGDTQY
j_gene: TRBJ2-1; d_gene: TRBD1; len: 13; v_gene: TRBV19; CDR3aa: ASSMDRGHRDEQF
j_gene: TRBJ2-3; d_gene: -; len: 13; v_gene: TRBV4-2; CDR3aa: ASSQDSEPTDTQY
j_gene: TRBJ2-1; d_gene: TRBD2; len: 16; v_gene: TRBV27; CDR3aa: ASSLYRGTSGPYNEQF
j_gene: TRBJ2-7; d_gene: TRBD1; len: 13; v_gene: TRBV19; CDR3aa: ASSIGGTGGYEQY
j_gene: TRBJ2-7; d_gene: TRBD1; len: 12; v_gene: TRBV18; CDR3aa: ASSPTTGTYEQY
j_gene: TRBJ2-7; d_gene: TRBD2; len: 13; v_gene: TRBV18; CDR3aa: ASSPSGTTNYEQY
j_gene: TRBJ2-5; d_gene: TRBD2; len: 14; v_gene: TRBV7-9; CDR3aa: ASSLGTSGGQETQY
j_gene: TRBJ2-1; d_gene: TRBD2; len: 14; v_gene: TRBV5-1; CDR3aa: ASSSGGAGVHNEQF
j_gene: TRBJ1-1; d_gene: TRBD1; len: 12; v_gene: TRBV18; CDR3aa: ASSGTGDGTEAF
j_gene: TRBJ2-3; d_gene: TRBD2; len: 13; v_gene: TRBV19; CDR3aa: ASTGGRPRTDTQY
j_gene: TRBJ1-2; d_gene: -; len: 15; v_gene: TRBV9; CDR3aa: ASSPHPGEYSNYGYT